The entry below describes one T cell receptor (beta chain). Its specificity is not known. The CDR3 length is 12 residues. Germline loops: CDR1 MNHNS, CDR2 SASEGT. With 6 bases removed from V and 4 bases from J, the gap between germline ends came to 7 bases. The sample belongs to a study of tumour-infiltrating T cells in Burkitt lymphoma. The overall study: This cohort included all epidemiological subtypes of Burkitt lymphoma. Repertoire clonality predicted overall and progression-free survival.

Study-level points and caveats: Several public clonotypes were shared across many Burkitt lymphoma patients.

TCRdb keeps only in-frame clones here, not all; method: immunoSEQ multiplex PCR. The sample records more than 700 clones, 20% being singletons. This receptor was obtained from a human donor with Burkitt lymphoma. This chain joins TRBV6-1 and TRBJ1-3; no clear D. Sequencing was performed on tumor tissue. The CDR3 reads CASSLKGNTIYF. The CDR3 coding sequence is TGTGCCAGCAGCTTAAAGGGAAACACCATATATTTT.